Reported below is one T cell receptor (beta chain). The sample is drawn from a study of blood T cell repertoires in COVID-19. About the study: Samples taken during acute and convalescent COVID-19 were collected in the United States, Italy and Spain. PBMCs, B-cell-depleted T cells, or T cells provided the cDNA or gDNA that made up the material.

In the authors' workflow: Researchers report that nucleated cell counts were estimated from reference gene primer amplification. The repertoire was sequenced with immunoSEQ multiplex PCR; TCRdb's copy has only in-frame clones and lacks some. D and trimming were read from the DNA, whereas the V and J calls and clone size are those reported in that table. The sample holds under 200,000 clones, roughly 90% seen once. The V and J ends lost 5 bases and 0 bases, in that order; junction bases with no gene match: 2. The CDR3 length is 14 residues. Germline V gene data show CDR1 as SEHNR and CDR2 as FQNEAQ (reference sequence).

Sample: peripheral blood. The receptor's source is a man aged 18 to 29 with active or convalescent COVID-19. The V gene is TRBV7-9, the J gene TRBJ2-3, with 7 bases fitting TRBD2. The CDR3, as DNA: TGTGCCAGCAGCCTGACTAGCAGCACAGATACGCAGTATTTT. As protein: CASSLTSSTDTQYF.